This T cell receptor (beta chain) comes out of a study of T cells in localized non-small cell lung cancer. Study-wide points: Tumor showed lower T cell clonality than uninvolved adjacent lung, where it was highest. Within adjacent lung there appeared a median approximately 62 of the top 100 tumor clones. Longer overall survival was seen with higher T cell density measured in blood.

Method: immunoSEQ multiplex PCR; TCRdb's copy keeps in-frame clones and lacks some. Seen here are more than 45,000 clones, roughly 84% observed once, and the top ten hold 15% to 20%. As for this clone: Its antigen is not known.

This CDR3 spans 15 amino acids. V gave up 4 bases and J gave up 5 bases, with 19 bases separating them. The germline V gene has CDR1 SGDLS and CDR2 YYNGEE. The chain uses TRBV9 and TRBJ2-7, with a weak D call TRBD1 (5 bases). The source is a man between 40 and 70 years old with stage III lung adenocarcinoma. The sequenced sample was peripheral blood mononuclear cells, obtained before any cancer treatment. The CDR3 here is CASSSDSRPTDEQYF. The CDR3 DNA is TGTGCCAGCAGCTCTGACAGCCGACCTACGGACGAGCAGTACTTC.